This note documents a single TCR beta chain sequence. The sample is drawn from a study of blood T cell repertoires in COVID-19. Some clones are missing from TCRdb's copy, which holds only in-frame ones; the method was immunoSEQ multiplex PCR. This sample yields fewer than 250,000 clones, of which nearly 90% are seen a single time; about a tenth belongs to the top ten. Recovered Cohort 3 donors showed two negative PCRs, clearance, or symptom resolution. This receptor was obtained from a man aged 30 to 45 who had recovered from COVID-19. Sequencing used PBMCs or T cells enriched from blood (not recorded which).

CDR3 sequence reads: CAYHRGQGRTEAFF. The DNA of the CDR3 is TGTGCCTATCATAGGGGACAGGGGCGAACTGAAGCTTTCTTT. The chain uses TRBV2 and TRBJ1-1; TRBD1 matches 10 bases. This CDR3 contains 14 residues. In germline, CDR1 is SNHLY, CDR2 FYNNEI. V dropped 11 bases and J dropped 5; count of bases not matched to a gene: 11.